These 17 T cell receptor beta chains were all obtained from the same sample, sequenced in a study of metastatic and nonmetastatic thyroid tumors. Thyroid surgery was preceded by no treatment in any patient. With MiXCR, TCRdb reprocessed the PCR reads. This sample has tens of thousands of clones; just under 30% occur once, and the top ten carry approximately 31%. The sequencing sample was made of blood. Receptor source: a female donor with papillary thyroid cancer or a benign thyroid nodule (not recorded which). Some clones in this sample may be carry-over from other donors' samples.

The V call is TRBV30, the J call TRBJ2-2; 11 bases are shared with TRBD2. The trim removed 0 bases at V and 5 bases at J, leaving 8 bases unmatched. Germline CDR1 GTSNPN, CDR2 SVGIG (reference sequence). This CDR3 contains 17 residues. The CDR3 DNA follows: TGTGCCTGGAGTGTACCGGGACTAGCGGACCCTACCGGGGAGCTGTTTTTT. It specifies CAWSVPGLADPTGELFF.

This clone was seen many times. This chain joins TRBV4-2 and TRBJ1-1; D is undetermined. The CDR3 is 16 residues long. Germline loops: CDR1 LGHNA, CDR2 YNFKEQ. V was cut by 0 bases and J by 0 bases, with 11 bases left in between. The CDR3 coding sequence is TGTGCCAGCAGCCAAGAGGGAACGAAAGTGAACACTGAAGCTTTCTTT. Protein product: CASSQEGTKVNTEAFF.

This clone was detected ten times or more. The rearrangement uses TRBV2 and TRBJ2-3, with 10 bases identical to TRBD2. The CDR3 totals 16 residues. The germline V gene encodes CDR1 SNHLY and CDR2 FYNNEI. The J segment lost 6 bases and the V segment lost 4 bases, leaving 10 bases of the junction unmatched. The CDR3, as DNA: TGTGCCAGCAGTGTGTCCCTAGCGGGAGAATGGGATACGCAGTATTTT. This translates into CASSVSLAGEWDTQYF.

This clone ranks as medium-sized (0.01 to 0.1%). This rearrangement joins TRBV27 to TRBJ2-2; no reliable D call. Germline V gene data show CDR1 as MNHEY and CDR2 as SMNVEV (reference sequence). The V and J ends lost 8 bases and 2 bases respectively, with 3 bases between them. This CDR3 comprises 11 residues. CDR3 region: CASRNTGELFF. CDR3 in DNA: TGTGCCAGCCGCAACACCGGGGAGCTGTTTTTT.

This clone was picked up a small number of times. CDR3: CASNRGERSSYNSPLHF. DNA of the CDR3: TGTGCCAGCAACCGAGGAGAGCGGAGCTCCTATAATTCACCCCTCCACTTT. V is TRBV27 and J is TRBJ1-6; D unclear. The V and J ends lost 7 bases and 0 bases respectively, with 16 bases between them. Germline-derived CDR1 and CDR2 are MNHEY and SMNVEV (reference sequence). The CDR3 has 17 amino acids.

This clone was seen many times. The same CDR3 arises from other DNA sequences in this sample as well. The chain recombines TRBV2 with TRBJ1-2, with D tentatively TRBD1 (6 bases). Germline V CDR1 and CDR2: SNHLY, FYNNEI. The CDR3 length is 15 residues. V lost 6 bases to trimming and J lost 3 bases, with 17 bases between them. Written as DNA, the CDR3 is TGTGCCAGCAGCCCTTTAAGGGGGGCGCACTATGGCTACACCTTC. It is translated as CASSPLRGAHYGYTF.

In its sample, this clone was seen a few times. V usage is TRBV19 and J usage is TRBJ1-1; weak D call: TRBD1 (6 bases). V was shortened by 7 bases and J by 0 bases, with 12 bases between the two germline ends. CDR1 and CDR2 (germline): LNHDA, SQIVND (reference sequence). The CDR3 totals 14 residues. The CDR3 region is CASKNRALNTEAFF. CDR3 bases: TGTGCCAGTAAGAACAGGGCTTTGAACACTGAAGCTTTCTTT.

The chain combines TRBV6-2 or TRBV6-3 with TRBJ2-7; 7 bases align to TRBD2. In germline, CDR1 is MNHEY, CDR2 SVGEGT. The CDR3 extends over 15 amino acids. Trimming at V came to 6 bases and at J to 2 bases, leaving 10 bases not matched to a gene. The CDR3 DNA reads TGTGCCAGCAGGCCTGGCGGGGGTAAGACCTACGAGCAGTACTTC. It specifies CASRPGGGKTYEQYF.

A single count supports this clone. This chain joins TRBV9 and TRBJ1-1; possible D gene TRBD1, 6 bases. Per germline, CDR1 SGDLS and CDR2 YYNGEE. The CDR3 consists of 14 residues. V was shortened by 0 bases and J by 11 bases, with 17 bases between the two germline ends. In nucleotides, the CDR3 is TGTGCCAGCAGCGTAGAGGACAGCTACGGGTCGGCTTTCTTT. This codes for CASSVEDSYGSAFF.

This clone was observed many times. V is TRBV4-2 and J is TRBJ2-2, with 8 positions matching TRBD2. The germline CDR1 and CDR2 sequences are LGHNA and YNFKEQ. J gave up 1 base and V 7 bases, and 11 bases lay outside the gene matches. The CDR3 has 17 amino acids. CDR3 loop: CASTKASAGVNTGELFF. DNA of the CDR3: TGTGCCAGCACTAAAGCGTCAGCGGGAGTGAACACCGGGGAGCTGTTTTTT.

This clone was detected many times. The V and J genes are TRBV4-3 and TRBJ1-4; 7 bases match TRBD1. With V trimmed by 4 bases and J by 2 bases, 10 bases remained unmatched. Germline CDR1 reads LGHNA; CDR2 reads YSLEER. The CDR3 covers 17 residues. The CDR3 is CASSPGAGGSTNEKLFF. CDR3 nucleotide sequence: TGCGCCAGCAGCCCCGGCGCAGGGGGAAGCACTAATGAAAAACTGTTTTTT.

In its sample, this clone ranks as medium-sized. The chain combines TRBV6-1 with TRBJ2-3; 9 nucleotides align to TRBD1. Trimming took 5 bases from V and 6 from J; bases not matched to a gene: 12. The germline V gene encodes CDR1 MNHNS and CDR2 SASEGT. This CDR3 spans 16 amino acids. The CDR3 reads CASSFGGQGSGDTQYF. The DNA of the CDR3 is TGTGCCAGCAGTTTCGGGGGACAGGGTTCCGGGGATACGCAGTATTTT.

This clone was counted between two and nine times. This chain uses TRBV19 with TRBJ1-2, with 9 bases aligning to TRBD1. This CDR3 comprises 15 residues. The trim removed 6 bases at V and 7 bases at J, leaving 12 bases unmatched. Germline V gene sequence: CDR1 LNHDA, CDR2 SQIVND (reference sequence). CDR3 sequence (DNA): TGTGCCAGTAGCCCCTACCCGGACAGGGGAGCTGGCTACACCTTC. Its protein is CASSPYPDRGAGYTF.

This clone was detected a few times. The J gene is TRBJ1-5, the V gene TRBV24-1; D is ambiguous. CDR1 and CDR2 (germline): KGHDR, SFDVKD. This CDR3 is built from 14 residues. V lost 7 bases and J lost 3, with 12 bases in between. The CDR3 spells CATRGPGYNQPQHF. In nucleotides, the CDR3 is TGTGCCACCAGAGGGCCCGGGTACAATCAGCCCCAGCATTTT.

This clone was seen at least ten times. This chain links TRBV6-2 or TRBV6-3 with TRBJ2-7, with 8 bases aligning to TRBD2. V was pared by 2 bases and J by 0 bases, with 0 bases of the junction left unmatched. The germline V gene encodes CDR1 MNHEY and CDR2 SVGEGT. The CDR3 is 14 amino acids. The CDR3 DNA reads as TGTGCCAGCAGTTACGGGACTAGCTCCTACGAGCAGTACTTC. It specifies CASSYGTSSYEQYF.

This clone was counted many times. The chain has TRBV7-3 and TRBJ2-7, with 9 nucleotides matching TRBD1. The CDR3 is 13 amino acids. Germline lookup yields CDR1 SGHTA and CDR2 FQGTGA. Germline trimming cut 4 bases from V and 6 bases from J; bases unmatched to any gene: 4. CDR3 DNA sequence: TGTGCCAGCAGCTGGGGACAGGGACGCGAGCAGTACTTC. Protein sequence: CASSWGQGREQYF. The whole variable domain, remainder taken from reference TRBV7-3 and TRBJ2-7, is GAGVSQTPSNKVTEKGKYVELRCDPISGHTALYWYRQSLGQGPEFLIYFQGTGAADDSGLPNDRFFAVRPEGSVSTLKIQRTERGDSAVYLCASSWGQGREQYFGPGTRLTVT.

The CDR3 reads CASSFGTGGGQPQHF. The CDR3 DNA reads TGTGCCAGCAGTTTTGGGACAGGGGGCGGCCAGCCCCAGCATTTT. V and J are TRBV28 and TRBJ1-5, with 12 nucleotides matching TRBD1. CDR3 size: 15 residues. V dropped 3 bases and J dropped 7; count of bases not matched to a gene: 4. The germline gives CDR1 MDHEN, CDR2 SYDVKM.